This is a list of T cell receptor beta chains from one sample in a study of somatic mutations in cytotoxic T cells in rheumatoid arthritis. Assay used: immunoSEQ multiplex PCR; TCRdb lists only in-frame clones, some missing. The table has about 19,000 clones, approximately 80% seen once. Sequenced sample: CD8+ T cells sorted from blood. These receptors all stem from an adult with rheumatoid arthritis. CDR3s include the opening cysteine and the closing phenylalanine or tryptophan. Fields, in order: J gene, clone size, V gene, D gene, CDR3 protein, CDR3 DNA. D genes are given only for firm matches. Size is omitted from some rows. Given values are once, few, many or a class for expanded clones.

TRBJ1-6 | few | TRBV27 | TRBD1 | CASSSYRLRGSYNSPLHF | TGTGCCAGCAGTTCCTACCGTCTCAGGGGGTCCTATAATTCACCCCTCCACTTT
TRBJ2-6 | NA | TRBV7-2 | NA | CASSVSFSGANVLTF | TGTGCCAGCAGCGTTAGCTTCTCTGGGGCCAACGTCCTGACTTTC
TRBJ1-2 | NA | TRBV21-1 | NA | CASSARWGDRSNYGYTF | TGTGCCAGCAGCGCACGATGGGGGGACAGGTCTAACTATGGCTACACCTTC
TRBJ2-7 | NA | TRBV27 | NA | CASRSTGYGGNEQYF | TGTGCCAGCAGAAGTACAGGGTACGGAGGGAACGAGCAGTACTTC
TRBJ2-1 | NA | TRBV4-3 | NA | CASSQEGEFLVGEQFF | TGCGCCAGCAGCCAAGAAGGGGAGTTTTTAGTTGGCGAGCAGTTCTTC
TRBJ1-1 | once | TRBV4-1 | NA | CASSPQGRTNTEAFF | TGCGCCAGCAGCCCCCAGGGACGGACGAACACTGAAGCTTTCTTT
TRBJ2-5 | NA | TRBV9 | NA | CASSAPMRGRGYQETQYF | TGTGCCAGCAGCGCCCCGATGAGGGGACGGGGGTACCAAGAGACCCAGTACTTC
TRBJ1-6 | few | TRBV30 | TRBD1 | CAWGDRGNSPLHF | TGTGCCTGGGGGGACAGGGGTAATTCACCCCTCCACTTT
TRBJ2-5 | once | TRBV7-6 | NA | CASSLGGALLKETQYF | TGTGCCAGCAGCTTAGGGGGGGCCCTCCTCAAAGAGACCCAGTACTTC
TRBJ1-1 | NA | TRBV11-2 | NA | CASSLGYGGARGKNTEAFF | TGTGCCAGCAGCTTGGGTTATGGGGGGGCGAGGGGAAAGAACACTGAAGCTTTCTTT
TRBJ2-1 | NA | TRBV28 | NA | CASSSPFDEQFF | TGTGCCAGCAGTTCTCCTTTTGATGAGCAGTTCTTC
TRBJ2-6 | NA | TRBV15 | TRBD1 | CATSPSGQPGAGANVLTF | TGTGCCACCAGCCCGTCGGGACAGCCAGGAGCTGGGGCCAACGTCCTGACTTTC
TRBJ2-5 | NA | TRBV30 | NA | CAWSVLDPLGYQETQYF | TGTGCCTGGAGTGTACTGGACCCCTTGGGCTATCAAGAGACCCAGTACTTC
TRBJ2-1 | NA | TRBV4-1 | NA | CASSQGPSYEQFF | TGCGCCAGCAGCCAAGGACCAAGTTATGAGCAGTTCTTC
TRBJ2-3 | NA | TRBV28 | TRBD2 | CASSLSRGGINTQYF | TGTGCCAGCAGTTTATCCCGGGGGGGGATAAATACGCAGTATTTT
TRBJ2-3 | once | TRBV5-1 | NA | CASSFGRDTSTDTQYF | TGCGCCAGCAGCTTTGGCAGGGACACTAGCACAGATACGCAGTATTTT
TRBJ2-2 | NA | TRBV2 | NA | CAILRLPNTGELFF | TGTGCCATCTTGAGGCTTCCCAACACCGGGGAGCTGTTTTTT
TRBJ1-2 | NA | TRBV4-3 | NA | CASSQVVGSGQGDGYTF | TGCGCCAGCAGCCAAGTCGTCGGTTCTGGGCAGGGAGACGGCTACACCTTC